This T cell receptor beta chain was recorded in a study of CD8+ T cells in alopecia areata. Looked up from germline, CDR1 is SGHTA and CDR2 is FQGNSA. This CDR3 has 15 amino acids. In each case, RNA was isolated and then reverse transcribed into cDNA as the sequencing template. Profiled with immunoSEQ multiplex PCR; TCRdb holds only in-frame clones, not every one. The data hold more than 110,000 clones, with under 60% observed a single time. The sample holds a few counts of this clone. Its ends do not fully match the called genes, so a read error is possible. Source: CD4+ T cells sorted from blood, taken at week 0. The TCR comes from a human donor with alopecia areata. This chain connects TRBV7-2 to TRBJ2-5; TRBD2 matches at 8 bases. The CDR3 protein is CASSLAIGSGGRSDF. The DNA of the CDR3 is TGTGCCAGCAGCTTAGCGATAGGGAGCGGGGGCCGGTCTGACTTC.